This T cell receptor (beta chain) is from a study of CD8+CD57+ T cells in acquired aplastic anemia (dated by TCRdb to the late 2010s). The study in broad terms: On average, sorted CD4+ and CD8+ cells yielded around 3.5 ug of extracted DNA, with a range of about 0.19 to 30 ug. Healthy donor samples averaged roughly 9.8 million reads for CD4+ and about 12 million for CD8+ cells.

Regarding this clonotype: This receptor's antigen is unknown. Per-nucleotide qualities are absent, and no much larger clonotype sits a single base away.

The CDR3 contains 17 residues, cysteine and phenylalanine counted. Of the read, only the CDR3 DNA is kept; its 51 bases are in frame from base 1. CDR1 and CDR2 were assigned from the germline V gene as MGHRA and YSYEKL. Cut back by 1 base and 6 bases, the V and J ends lie 21 bases apart. Results the study describes overall, beyond this receptor: CD8+ Simpson's diversity did not differ significantly between patients and healthy controls (P=0.060). Although roughly 29 CD8+ CDR3 sequences were shared by patients and controls, these sequences appeared highly expressed in patients and within the immunodominant clones of patients.

Genomic DNA served as template for TCR beta VDJ combination and CDR3 sequence profiling. An Illumina HiSeq 2000 was used for TCR repertoire sequencing. The study's own analysis went as follows. Repertoire assessment relied on Simpson's diversity index, CDR3 size and DJ length profiles, and TRBV/TRBJ rearrangement plots. The immunodominant clone was defined as the most abundant DNA sequence in deep sequencing data. CDR3 amino acid sequences were screened for sharing across subjects and were compared with published repertoires and the VDJdb database. Using fastp trimming at Q25 and MiXCR clonotype assembly, TCRdb reanalyzed the public sequencing data and kept in-frame beta chains. Here each entry gathers all rows of one CDR3 protein and keeps the most common genes and DNA. For this entry, the V and J calls and clone size follow TCRdb and not the study's own pipeline. The table for this sample lists a few hundred thousand distinct CDR3 sequences; around 60% of them were counted only once. The ten top clones hold roughly 29% of the sample.

The study deep-sequenced TCR repertoires of sorted CD4+ and CD8+ blood T cells from severe aplastic anemia patients and healthy subjects. Ficoll-Paque density gradient centrifugation was used to isolate peripheral blood mononuclear cells. Before DNA was extracted, CD4+ and CD8+ T cells were sorted using either FACS or magnetic beads. Sequencing was done on a sample of sorted CD4+, CD8+, or CD8+CD57+ T cells (not recorded which) from PBMCs. The clonotype originates from a human donor in good health. The V gene is TRBV4-1 and the J gene is TRBJ1-2; the D region possibly corresponds to TRBD1 (6 bases align). The CDR3 reads as follows: CASSQVGTGLSLDGYTF. The nucleotide sequence is given as TGCGCCAGCAGCCAAGTGGGCACAGGGCTTTCATTGGATGGCTACACCTTC.